Below are 5 T cell receptor beta chains sequenced from a single sample in a study of CD8+CD57+ T cells in acquired aplastic anemia. According to the study, genomic DNA was the template for TCR beta VDJ and CDR3 profiling. TCRdb re-called the reads with MiXCR, one entry per CDR3 protein. The table has a few hundred thousand distinct CDR3 sequences, about three fifths seen once. The sequenced patients had an expansion of CD8+CD57+ cells seen by flow cytometry. Material for sequencing was sorted CD4+, CD8+, or CD8+CD57+ T cells (not recorded which) from PBMCs. All receptors come from a human donor with aplastic anemia.

V gene TRBV11-3 combines with J gene TRBJ2-7; 10 nucleotides agree with TRBD2. The CDR3 totals 14 residues. Trimming at V came to 8 bases and at J to 5 bases, leaving 9 bases not matched to a gene. Germline CDR1 SGHNT, CDR2 YENEEA. This CDR3 reads CASAPGAGGDEQYF. DNA for the CDR3: TGTGCCAGCGCGCCGGGAGCGGGAGGGGACGAGCAGTACTTC.

This clonotype was seen once. The CDR3 carries no conserved terminal phenylalanine or tryptophan, so it likely arises from a read error. This chain connects TRBV7-6 to TRBJ2-7, with unresolved D. V shed 0 bases and J shed 2 bases, with 11 bases lying between them. The CDR3 loop spans 15 amino acids. Germline CDR1 SGHVS, CDR2 FNYEAQ. CDR3 in amino acids: CASSLARGPTYEQYL. CDR3 DNA: TGTGCCAGCAGCTTAGCGAGAGGTCCGACCTACGAGCAGTACCTC.

Concerning this clonotype itself: One junction end disagrees with the germline gene, perhaps due to a read error. Here the CDR3 DNA reads TGCGCCAGCAGCTTAGAGGTCGGTGGTGCCGGGGGCGAGCAGTACTTC. It codes for CASSLEVGGAGGEQYF. The chain couples TRBV11-3 to TRBJ2-7, with D possibly being TRBD2 (6 bases). CDR1 SGHNT and CDR2 YENEEA come from the germline V gene. CDR3 length: 16 residues. Supplemented by reference TRBV11-3 and TRBJ2-7, the full variable domain reads EAGVVQSPRYKIIEKKQPVAFWCNPISGHNTLYWYLQNLGQGPELLIRYENEEAVDDSQLPKDRFSAERLKGVDSTLKIQPAELGDSAVYLCASSLEVGGAGGEQYFGPGTRLTVT.

There are a few counts of this clonotype. J is TRBJ1-6 and V is TRBV5-1, with D perhaps matching TRBD1 (5 bases). The CDR3 length is 15 residues. The germline CDR1 and CDR2 sequences are SGHRS and YFSETQ. V dropped 5 bases and J dropped 10 bases, with 19 bases sitting between them. The CDR3 loop reads CASSPSSGGDSPLHF. DNA for the CDR3: TGCGCCAGCAGTCCGTCTAGCGGGGGAGACTCACCCCTCCACTTT. The full variable domain, rest sourced from reference TRBV5-1 and TRBJ1-6, is KAGVTQTPRYLIKTRGQQVTLSCSPISGHRSVSWYQQTPGQGLQFLFEYFSETQRNKGNFPGRFSGRQFSNSRSEMNVSTLELGDSALYLCASSPSSGGDSPLHFGNGTRLTVT.

The chain carries TRBV2 and TRBJ1-4; D is uncertain. The germline CDR1 and CDR2 sequences are SNHLY and FYNNEI. The ends were cut back, 7 bases at V and 5 bases at J, with 8 bases in the middle. The CDR3 has 12 residues. The CDR3 DNA reads as TGTGCCAGCAAGCCCCGGAATGAAAAACTGTTTTTT. This sequence encodes CASKPRNEKLFF.